This TCR beta chain was captured in a study of regulatory T cells in long-lasting Graves disease. Study details: Newly diagnosed Graves' patients took antithyroid drugs under 3 months.

Documented time point: newly diagnosed GD, antithyroid drugs for less than 3 months. The TCR library was made from RNA extracted from PBMCs. This clonotype was recorded once. Arm-PCR of CDR3 regions with iRepertoire HTBI primers generated TCR beta libraries. TCRdb processed the multiplex PCR reads anew with MiXCR; each CDR3 protein has one entry. The sample records fewer than 400,000 distinct CDR3 sequences, about a sixth being singletons. The CDR3 loop spans 17 amino acids. Germline CDR1 SGHRS, CDR2 YFSETQ. Trimming cost V 4 bases and J 5 bases, with 22 bases left between them. This chain joins TRBV5-1 and TRBJ2-1; D is unresolved. This receptor was taken from a female donor with Graves disease. The sample here was peripheral blood mononuclear cells (PBMCs), taken at new diagnosis, from a patient treated with antithyroid drugs. This CDR3 is CASSVIPPRASNNEQFF. The CDR3, as DNA: TGCGCCAGCAGCGTAATCCCTCCTAGGGCGTCCAACAATGAGCAGTTCTTC. The full variable domain, rest sourced from reference TRBV5-1 and TRBJ2-1, is KAGVTQTPRYLIKTRGQQVTLSCSPISGHRSVSWYQQTPGQGLQFLFEYFSETQRNKGNFPGRFSGRQFSNSRSEMNVSTLELGDSALYLCASSVIPPRASNNEQFFGPGTRLTVL.